Listed below are T cell receptor beta chains from one sample, sequenced in a study of blood T cell repertoires in COVID-19. Sequencing used immunoSEQ multiplex PCR; TCRdb keeps in-frame clones, though not all of them. The repertoire holds roughly 280,000 clones, with approximately 88% as singletons. The sequenced sample was peripheral blood. These receptors came from a man aged 45-65 years with acute or convalescent COVID-19. The conserved cysteine and the conserved F or W are not part of the CDR3 here. Clone size is not always given. Where it is, it says once, few, many or a class for expanded clones.

>TRBV11-2|.
ASTRRGGVNYGYT
>TRBV7-8|.
ASSSQTGGSRTGELF
>TRBV7-6|.
ASSLNEAAYEQY
>TRBV3-1/TRBV3-2|.
ASSQTSGESDTQY
>TRBV3-1/TRBV3-2|.
ASSQMDRPRTEAF
>TRBV7-3|once
ASSLTAGGYEQY
>TRBV6-5|.
STGTSGETQY
>TRBV10-3|.
AISDTSGGRAYNEQF
>TRBV5-1|once
ASSPGLAGAGGDTQY
>TRBV10-2|once
ASTGQVNTEAF
>TRBV27|.
ASSFRGPSGNTIY
>TRBV5-1|.
ASSPSQGANYGYT
>TRBV30|once
AWSVGGREQETQY
>TRBV27|.
ASSPGGPSYNEQF
>TRBV7-8|.
ASSTDRESEQY
>TRBV9|.
ASSVIPGDYNEQF
>TRBV9|once
ASSPRGLVGYEQY
>TRBV6-5|.
ASTLGGTGGPEAF
>TRBV27|.
ASSSQTGIVEKLF
>TRBV7-9|.
ASSSTVG
>TRBV4-1|many
ASSQDPGKPQH
>TRBV10-1|.
ASSDPLTGDEQF
>TRBV7-3|.
ASSLAAGTYNEQF
>TRBV5-1|once
ASSRTGDEKLF
>TRBV5-1|few
ASSLRSGGEDTQY
>TRBV4-1|few
ASSQVGLISYEQY
>TRBV5-1|.
ASSLEGIAEYNEQF
>TRBV4-1|.
ASTLTGTSTDTQY
>TRBV29-1|.
SVKDRNPNTEAF
>TRBV5-5|.
ASSLPDYGYT
>TRBV6-6|.
ASTYPKTGLYNEQF
>TRBV30|.
ACAGGGETQY
>TRBV5-5|.
ASDGQGVAGELF
>TRBV7-3|once
ASSATGTKRVEQY
>TRBV6-5|.
ASSYASSYEQY
>TRBV3-1/TRBV3-2|.
ASSHQGRGYNSPLH
>TRBV4-1|.
ASSQRLRQASGGTTDTQY
>TRBV5-1|.
ASSFRTRQGGQNTEAF
>TRBV9|.
ASSVVGQVGGYT
>TRBV13|.
ASSTRDTGELF
>TRBV29-1|.
SVAPSSGGVDTQY
>TRBV3-1/TRBV3-2|.
ASSPYRETQY
>TRBV30|.
AWSVGSGGVETQY
>TRBV4-1|once
ASSQEGRGNTIY
>TRBV7-9|.
ASSLTRQGSDTQY
>TRBV3-1/TRBV3-2|.
VSSPLTGLKAF
>TRBV7-9|.
ASSLDLEGRETF
>TRBV9|once
ASSPGGGENYGYT
>TRBV6-5|.
ASSQRGDYTEAF
>TRBV11-2|.
ASSLAGPTEAF
>TRBV7-3|.
ASSLRAAGGDSPLH
>TRBV11-2|.
ASSLAVGELF
>TRBV9|.
ASSVRDQETQY
>TRBV19|.
ASSIADRDGYT
>TRBV6-5|.
ASSLQGALGYT
>TRBV14|.
ASSPIWGLGGELF